Listed below are T cell receptor beta chains from one sample, sequenced in a study of regulatory T cells in long-lasting Graves disease. TCRdb ran MiXCR on the multiplex PCR reads and lists one entry per CDR3 protein. The sample includes about 400,000 distinct CDR3 sequences, more than 20% of them seen just once. This material consisted of peripheral blood mononuclear cells (PBMCs), taken when the disease was refractory, from a patient treated with antithyroid drugs. Receptors were obtained from a female donor with Graves disease. The CDR3 runs from the conserved cysteine through the conserved F or W. The order of the fields is CDR3 length, J gene, V gene, CDR3 protein.

16 | TRBJ2-2 | TRBV7-7 | CASSPEIGTVTGELFF
11 | TRBJ2-7 | TRBV29-1 | CSVEANYEQYF
14 | TRBJ2-5 | TRBV5-5 | CASRGGWLQETQYF
14 | TRBJ2-5 | TRBV10-1 | CASSEPGQQETQYF
16 | TRBJ2-7 | TRBV12-3/TRBV12-4 | CASSFSMVAGGFEQYF
15 | TRBJ1-5 | TRBV3-1 | CTSSQGNGGNQPQHF
14 | NA | TRBV11-2 | CASSPTSRGDTQYF
12 | TRBJ2-7 | TRBV5-6 | CASSRTDYGQYF
14 | TRBJ2-5 | TRBV6-1 | CASRTPGYQETQYF
15 | TRBJ2-7 | TRBV7-2 | CASSTEGLATYEQYF
17 | TRBJ1-2 | TRBV19 | CASLPTGTGSTDYGYTF
17 | TRBJ1-6 | TRBV7-9 | CASSLLSSRDDDSPLHF
15 | TRBJ2-5 | TRBV3-1 | CASSSHQRNQETQYF
15 | TRBJ1-1 | TRBV15 | CATSRDIGPGTEAFF
14 | TRBJ2-5 | TRBV5-1 | CASSLRQEQETQYF
16 | TRBJ1-4 | TRBV5-1 | CASSQRQGATNEKLFF